This T cell receptor (beta chain) stems from a study of cytomegalovirus exposure and HLA in healthy donors. Regarding the study as a whole: A later analysis appeared to link common viral pathogens to several of the most significant clusters. A likely sequencing artifact accounted for one observed cluster of highly shared sequence variants.

The PCR had 60 Vbeta and 13 Jbeta primers. In the source study's methods: In a later analysis, of some 80 million unique beta chains, approximately 10 million appeared in at least two donors. Repertoires were generated with immunoSEQ multiplex PCR, while TCRdb's copy carries only in-frame clones and drops some. Clone size and the V and J calls come from that table; the DNA yielded D and trimming. The table counts about 140,000 clones; 0.96% lies in the top ten. As regards this clone: What it binds is unknown.

This CDR3 comprises 11 residues. Germline CDR1 and CDR2: KGHSH and LQKENI. V lost 5 bases to trimming and J lost 2 bases, with 4 bases between them. Sequencing was done on a sample of PBMCs. This receptor was obtained from a male donor in good health and CMV-seronegative. The chain links TRBV18 to TRBJ2-7, with D hard to call. CDR3 amino acids: CASSTAYEQYF. In DNA form, the CDR3 reads TGTGCCAGCTCAACAGCCTACGAGCAGTACTTC.